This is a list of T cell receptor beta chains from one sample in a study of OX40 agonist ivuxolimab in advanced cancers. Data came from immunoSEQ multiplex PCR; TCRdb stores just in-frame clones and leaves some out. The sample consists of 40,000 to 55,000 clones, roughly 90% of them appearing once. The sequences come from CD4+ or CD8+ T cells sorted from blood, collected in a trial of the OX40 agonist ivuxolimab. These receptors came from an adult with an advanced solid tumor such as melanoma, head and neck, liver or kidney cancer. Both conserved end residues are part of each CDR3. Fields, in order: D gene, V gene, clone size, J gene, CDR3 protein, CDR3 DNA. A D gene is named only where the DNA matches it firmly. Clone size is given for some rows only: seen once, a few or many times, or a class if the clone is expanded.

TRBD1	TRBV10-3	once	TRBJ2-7	CAISPLRDRDEQYF	TGTGCCATCAGTCCCCTCCGGGACAGGGATGAGCAGTACTTC
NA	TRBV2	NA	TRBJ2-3	CASSEEVGAPFTQYF	TGTGCCAGCAGTGAGGAGGTGGGAGCCCCTTTTACGCAGTATTTT
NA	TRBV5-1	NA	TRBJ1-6	CASSSTGRGSYNSPLHF	TGCGCCAGCAGTAGCACCGGGAGGGGCTCCTATAATTCACCCCTCCACTTT
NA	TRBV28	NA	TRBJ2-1	CASRTRAGRNEQFF	TGTGCCAGCAGAACCAGAGCGGGTCGGAATGAGCAGTTCTTC
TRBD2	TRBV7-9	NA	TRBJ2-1	CASSPTSGRAGEQFF	TGTGCCAGCAGCCCCACTAGCGGGAGGGCCGGGGAGCAGTTCTTC
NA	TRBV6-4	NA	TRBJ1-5	CASSDSWGNQPQHF	TGTGCCAGCAGTGACTCGTGGGGCAATCAGCCCCAGCATTTT
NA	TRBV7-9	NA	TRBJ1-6	CASSLARWNSPLHF	TGTGCCAGCAGCTTAGCGAGGTGGAATTCACCCCTCCACTTT
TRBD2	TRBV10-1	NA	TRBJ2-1	CASSDLYLGLGYNEQFF	TGCGCCAGCAGTGATTTGTACTTGGGACTAGGCTACAATGAGCAGTTCTTC
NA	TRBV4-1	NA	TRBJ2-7	CASSQAWSYEQYF	TGCGCCAGCAGCCAAGCTTGGTCCTACGAGCAGTACTTC
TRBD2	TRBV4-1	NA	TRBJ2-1	CASSQGWTSGNEQFF	TGCGCCAGCAGCCAAGGGTGGACTAGCGGGAATGAGCAGTTCTTC
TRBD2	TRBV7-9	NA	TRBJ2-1	CASSLPPLPIGAGVPFF	TGTGCCAGCAGCTTACCACCCCTCCCTATAGGAGCGGGAGTTCCGTTCTTC
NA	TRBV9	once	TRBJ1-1	CASSVASREAEAFF	TGTGCCAGCAGCGTAGCGTCCAGGGAAGCTGAAGCTTTCTTT
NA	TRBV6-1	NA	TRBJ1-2	CASSEQTATLGYTF	TGTGCCAGCAGTGAACAGACAGCGACTTTGGGCTACACCTTC
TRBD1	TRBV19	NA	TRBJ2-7	CASSIGGQGREQYF	TGTGCCAGTAGTATAGGTGGACAGGGGAGGGAGCAGTACTTC
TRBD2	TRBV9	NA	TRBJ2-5	CASSPLAGRETQYF	TGTGCCAGCAGCCCTTTAGCGGGACGAGAGACCCAGTACTTC
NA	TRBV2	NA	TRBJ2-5	CASSEGRYQETQYF	TGTGCCAGCAGTGAAGGGAGGTACCAAGAGACCCAGTACTTC
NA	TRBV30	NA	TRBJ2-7	CAWMGGGLSYEQYF	TGTGCCTGGATGGGGGGCGGGCTCTCCTACGAGCAGTACTTC
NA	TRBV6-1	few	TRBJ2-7	CASSEEIGSSYEQYF	TGTGCCAGCAGTGAAGAGATCGGGAGCTCCTACGAGCAGTACTTC
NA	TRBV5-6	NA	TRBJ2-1	CASNTAALRGQFF	TGTGCCAGCAACACAGCGGCCCTTCGGGGGCAGTTCTTC
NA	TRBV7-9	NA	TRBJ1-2	CASSPSGGRIGYTF	TGTGCCAGCAGCCCATCCGGGGGGCGGATTGGCTACACCTTC
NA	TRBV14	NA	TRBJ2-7	CASSPVNNYEQYF	TGTGCCAGCAGCCCAGTGAACAACTACGAGCAGTACTTC
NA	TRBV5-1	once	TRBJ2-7	CASSWMATEQYF	TGCGCCAGCAGCTGGATGGCGACGGAGCAGTACTTC
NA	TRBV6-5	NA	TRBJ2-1	CASSLGTGLQFF	TGTGCCAGCAGTTTAGGGACGGGGTTACAGTTCTTC
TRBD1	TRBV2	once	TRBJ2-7	CASSQDKNPGQMSGEQYF	TGTGCCAGCAGTCAAGACAAGAATCCGGGACAGATGTCCGGCGAGCAGTACTTC
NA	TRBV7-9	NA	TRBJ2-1	CASSKPNGDEQFF	TGTGCCAGCAGCAAACCGAATGGGGATGAGCAGTTCTTC
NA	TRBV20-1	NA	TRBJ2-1	CSATRGDEQFF	TGCAGTGCTACTCGAGGGGATGAGCAGTTCTTC
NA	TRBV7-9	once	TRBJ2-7	CASSLGGGGDYEQYF	TGTGCCAGCAGCTTAGGGGGCGGTGGTGACTACGAGCAGTACTTC
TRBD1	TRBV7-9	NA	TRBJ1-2	CASSSRGVPEKANYGYTF	TGTGCCAGCAGCTCCAGGGGGGTTCCGGAGAAAGCTAACTATGGCTACACCTTC
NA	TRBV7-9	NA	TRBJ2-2	CASSSLGVPGELFF	TGTGCCAGCAGCTCCCTCGGGGTTCCCGGGGAGCTGTTTTTT
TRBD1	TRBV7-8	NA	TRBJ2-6	CASSPRTGGVFSGANVLTF	TGTGCCAGCAGCCCCCGGACAGGGGGCGTTTTCTCTGGGGCCAACGTCCTGACTTTC
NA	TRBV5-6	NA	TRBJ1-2	CASSLVYRTETNYGYTF	TGTGCCAGCAGCTTGGTATACAGGACTGAGACTAACTATGGCTACACCTTC
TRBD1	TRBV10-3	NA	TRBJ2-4	CAISATGGSENIQYF	TGTGCCATCAGTGCTACAGGGGGAAGTGAGAACATTCAGTACTTC
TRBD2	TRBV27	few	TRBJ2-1	CASSLFGGGNEQFF	TGTGCCAGCAGTTTATTCGGGGGGGGGAATGAGCAGTTCTTC